This entry describes one T cell receptor beta chain. The antigen remains undetermined. These data belong to a study of cytomegalovirus exposure and HLA in healthy donors. The PCR used 60 Vbeta and 13 Jbeta primers. This table comes from immunoSEQ multiplex PCR, and its TCRdb copy is limited to in-frame clones, with some not included. The sample holds 35,000 to 55,000 clones, roughly half seen once. Whole-study results and caveats: The study had only CMV serostatus as immune exposure information. Later on, an analysis tied approximately 17,000 TCR beta sequences to HLA alleles at 0.05 false discovery rate.

Germline CDR1 WSHSY, CDR2 SAAADI. This CDR3 comprises 14 residues. Between the trimmed V and J ends, which lost 0 bases and 4 bases, there was a span of 9 bases. This receptor was identified in a man aged 60-69 years in good health and CMV-seronegative. The gene calls are TRBV10-2 and TRBJ1-2; D is unresolved. Sequencing was done on a sample of PBMCs. The CDR3 loop is CASSESGSSYGYTF. The CDR3 region has the DNA TGCGCCAGCAGTGAGTCGGGCAGCTCCTATGGCTACACCTTC.